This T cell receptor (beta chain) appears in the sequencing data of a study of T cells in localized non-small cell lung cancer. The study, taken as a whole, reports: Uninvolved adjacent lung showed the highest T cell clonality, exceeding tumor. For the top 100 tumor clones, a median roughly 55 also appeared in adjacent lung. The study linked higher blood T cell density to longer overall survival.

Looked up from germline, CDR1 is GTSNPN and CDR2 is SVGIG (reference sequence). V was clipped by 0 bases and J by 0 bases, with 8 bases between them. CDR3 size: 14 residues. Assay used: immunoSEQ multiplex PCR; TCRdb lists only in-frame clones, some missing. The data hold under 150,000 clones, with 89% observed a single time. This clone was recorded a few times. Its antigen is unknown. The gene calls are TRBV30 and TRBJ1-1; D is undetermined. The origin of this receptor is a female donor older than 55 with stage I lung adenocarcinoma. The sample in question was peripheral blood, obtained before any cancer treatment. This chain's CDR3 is CAWSVLGLNTEAFF. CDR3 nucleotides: TGTGCCTGGAGTGTGTTAGGATTGAACACTGAAGCTTTCTTT.